The clone carrying this T cell receptor beta chain occurred once. Libraries were prepared by immunoSEQ multiplex PCR; TCRdb keeps only in-frame clonotypes and omits some of them. The sample holds tens of thousands of clones, 90% to 95% seen once. V shed 5 bases and J 2 bases; nucleotides not matched to a gene: 7. The CDR3 runs 15 residues. Germline V gives CDR1 MNHNS, CDR2 SASEGT. The data were taken from a study of T cell changes during pregnancy in multiple sclerosis. The TCR was taken from a female donor with multiple sclerosis, enrolled in a pregnancy study. This sample comprised peripheral blood, obtained in the first trimester of pregnancy. The rearrangement uses TRBV6-1 and TRBJ2-7, with 9 bases identical to TRBD2. DNA for the CDR3: TGTGCCAGCAGTACCTCGACTAGCGGCACCTACGAGCAGTACTTC. Amino acids: CASSTSTSGTYEQYF.